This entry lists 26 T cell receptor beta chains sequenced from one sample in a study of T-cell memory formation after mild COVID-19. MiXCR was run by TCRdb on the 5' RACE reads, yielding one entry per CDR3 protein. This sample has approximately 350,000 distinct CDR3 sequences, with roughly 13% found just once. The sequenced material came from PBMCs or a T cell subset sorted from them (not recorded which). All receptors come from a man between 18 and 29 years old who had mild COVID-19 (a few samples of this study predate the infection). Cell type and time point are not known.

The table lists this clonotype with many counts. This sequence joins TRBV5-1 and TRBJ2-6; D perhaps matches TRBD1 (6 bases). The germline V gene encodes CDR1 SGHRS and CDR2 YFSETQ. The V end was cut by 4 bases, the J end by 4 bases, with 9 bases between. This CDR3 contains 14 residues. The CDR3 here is CASSPGQGANVLTF. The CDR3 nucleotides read TGCGCCAGCAGCCCCGGACAGGGGGCCAACGTCCTGACTTTC.

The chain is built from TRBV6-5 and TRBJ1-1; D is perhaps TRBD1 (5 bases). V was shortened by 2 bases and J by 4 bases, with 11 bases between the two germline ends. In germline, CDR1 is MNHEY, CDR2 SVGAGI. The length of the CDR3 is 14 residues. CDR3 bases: TGTGCCAGCAGTTACGGCCTCCAGGGCACTGAAGCTTTCTTT. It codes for CASSYGLQGTEAFF.

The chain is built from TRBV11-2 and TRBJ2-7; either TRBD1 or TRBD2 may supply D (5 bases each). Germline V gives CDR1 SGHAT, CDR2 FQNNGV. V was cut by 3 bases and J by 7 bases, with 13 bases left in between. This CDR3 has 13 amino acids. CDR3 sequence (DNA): TGTGCCAGCAGCTTTAAAACCGAGGGGGAGCAGTACTTC. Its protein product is CASSFKTEGEQYF.

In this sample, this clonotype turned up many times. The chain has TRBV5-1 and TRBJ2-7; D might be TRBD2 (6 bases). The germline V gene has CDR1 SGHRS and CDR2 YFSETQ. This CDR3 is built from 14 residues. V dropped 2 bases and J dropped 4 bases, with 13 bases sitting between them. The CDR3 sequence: CASSFSPGGYEQYF. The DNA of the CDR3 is TGCGCCAGCAGCTTCTCCCCTGGGGGGTACGAGCAGTACTTC.

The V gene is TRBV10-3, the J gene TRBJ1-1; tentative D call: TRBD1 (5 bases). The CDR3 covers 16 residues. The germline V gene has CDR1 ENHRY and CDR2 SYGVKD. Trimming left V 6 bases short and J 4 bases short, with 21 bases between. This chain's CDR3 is CAIRLQVGSGGTEAFF. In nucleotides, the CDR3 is TGTGCCATCAGGCTACAGGTAGGAAGTGGTGGCACTGAAGCTTTCTTT.

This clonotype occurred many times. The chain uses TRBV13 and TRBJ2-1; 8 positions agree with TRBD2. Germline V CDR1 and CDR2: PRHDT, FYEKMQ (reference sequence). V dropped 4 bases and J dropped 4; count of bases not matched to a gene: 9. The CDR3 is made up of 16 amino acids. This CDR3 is CASSSRRASGYNEQFF. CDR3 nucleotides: TGTGCCAGCAGCTCCAGGCGGGCTAGCGGGTACAATGAGCAGTTCTTC.

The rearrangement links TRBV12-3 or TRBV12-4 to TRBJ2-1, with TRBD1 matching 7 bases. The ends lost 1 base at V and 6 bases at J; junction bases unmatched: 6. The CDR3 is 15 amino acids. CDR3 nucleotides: TGTGCCAGCAGTTTAGTCGGTAGGGGGCCCAATGAGCAGTTCTTC. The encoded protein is CASSLVGRGPNEQFF.

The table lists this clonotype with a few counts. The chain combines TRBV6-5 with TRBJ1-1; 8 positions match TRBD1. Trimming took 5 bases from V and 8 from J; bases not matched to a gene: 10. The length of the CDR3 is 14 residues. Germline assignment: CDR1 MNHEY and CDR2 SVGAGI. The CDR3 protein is CASSTLGQVPEAFF. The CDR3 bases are TGTGCCAGCAGTACCCTGGGACAGGTTCCAGAAGCTTTCTTT.

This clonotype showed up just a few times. The chain's CDR3 is CASSPVESLTGELFF. In nucleotides, the CDR3 is TGTGCCAGCTCACCAGTGGAGAGCCTTACCGGGGAGCTGTTTTTT. V gene TRBV18 combines with J gene TRBJ2-2, with D hard to call. Germline CDR1 is KGHSH and CDR2 is LQKENI. The CDR3 has 15 residues. The germline V and J ends were trimmed by 2 bases and 5 bases, with 12 bases remaining between them.

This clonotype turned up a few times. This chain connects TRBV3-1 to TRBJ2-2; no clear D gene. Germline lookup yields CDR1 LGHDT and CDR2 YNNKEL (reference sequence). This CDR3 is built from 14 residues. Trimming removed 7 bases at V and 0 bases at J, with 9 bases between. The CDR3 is CASMGGANTGELFF. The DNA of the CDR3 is TGTGCCAGCATGGGCGGCGCGAACACCGGGGAGCTGTTTTTT.

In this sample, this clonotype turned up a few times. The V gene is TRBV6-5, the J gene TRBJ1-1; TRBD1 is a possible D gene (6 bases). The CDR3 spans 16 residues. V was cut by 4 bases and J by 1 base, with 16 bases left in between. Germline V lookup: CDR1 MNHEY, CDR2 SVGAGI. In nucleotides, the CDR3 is TGTGCCAGCAGTTCCTCGGGGGGCGTAACGAACACTGAAGCTTTCTTT. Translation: CASSSSGGVTNTEAFF.

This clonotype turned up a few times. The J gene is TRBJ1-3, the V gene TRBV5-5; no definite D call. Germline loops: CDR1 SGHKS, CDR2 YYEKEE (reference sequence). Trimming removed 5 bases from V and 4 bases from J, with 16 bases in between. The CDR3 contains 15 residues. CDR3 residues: CASRFSEAPGNTIYF. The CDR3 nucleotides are TGTGCCAGCAGATTCTCAGAGGCTCCGGGAAACACCATATATTTT.

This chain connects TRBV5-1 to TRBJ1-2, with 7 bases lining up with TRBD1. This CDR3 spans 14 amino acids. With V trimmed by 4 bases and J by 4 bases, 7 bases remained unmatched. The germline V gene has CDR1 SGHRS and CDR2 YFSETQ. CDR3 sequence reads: CASSRGGETYGYTF. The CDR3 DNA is TGCGCCAGCAGCAGAGGGGGCGAGACCTATGGCTACACCTTC.

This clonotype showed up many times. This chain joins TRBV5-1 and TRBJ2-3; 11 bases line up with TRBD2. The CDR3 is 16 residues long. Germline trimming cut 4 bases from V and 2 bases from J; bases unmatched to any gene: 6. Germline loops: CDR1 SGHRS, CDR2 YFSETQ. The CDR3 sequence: CASSTGTSGHTDTQYF. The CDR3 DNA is TGCGCCAGCAGCACCGGGACTAGCGGACACACAGATACGCAGTATTTT. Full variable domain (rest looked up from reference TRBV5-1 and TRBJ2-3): KAGVTQTPRYLIKTRGQQVTLSCSPISGHRSVSWYQQTPGQGLQFLFEYFSETQRNKGNFPGRFSGRQFSNSRSEMNVSTLELGDSALYLCASSTGTSGHTDTQYFGPGTRLTVL.

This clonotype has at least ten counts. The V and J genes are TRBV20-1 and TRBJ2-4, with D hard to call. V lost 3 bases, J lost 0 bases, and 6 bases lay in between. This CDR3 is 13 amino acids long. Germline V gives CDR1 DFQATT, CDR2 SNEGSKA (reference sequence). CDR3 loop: CSASWVAKNIQYF. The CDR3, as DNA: TGCAGTGCTAGTTGGGTAGCCAAAAACATTCAGTACTTC.

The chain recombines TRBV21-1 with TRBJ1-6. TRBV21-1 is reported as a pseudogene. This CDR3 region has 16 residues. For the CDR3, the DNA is TGTGCCAGCAGCAAATGGGGCCCGCGGCGTTATTCACCCCTCCACTTT. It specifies CASSKWGPRRYSPLHF.

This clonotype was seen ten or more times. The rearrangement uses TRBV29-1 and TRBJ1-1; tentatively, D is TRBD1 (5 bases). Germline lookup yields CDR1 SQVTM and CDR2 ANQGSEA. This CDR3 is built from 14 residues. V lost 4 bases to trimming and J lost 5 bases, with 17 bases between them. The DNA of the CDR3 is TGCAGCGTTGGTTTAGGGGTTACCGAGACTGAAGCTTTCTTT. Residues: CSVGLGVTETEAFF.

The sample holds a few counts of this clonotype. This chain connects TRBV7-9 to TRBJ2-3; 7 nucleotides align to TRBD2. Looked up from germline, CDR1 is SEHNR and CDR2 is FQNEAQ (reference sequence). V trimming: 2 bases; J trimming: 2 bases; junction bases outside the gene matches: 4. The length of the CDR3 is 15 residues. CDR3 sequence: CASSLTRGNTDTQYF. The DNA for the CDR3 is TGTGCCAGCAGCTTAACGCGGGGGAACACAGATACGCAGTATTTT.

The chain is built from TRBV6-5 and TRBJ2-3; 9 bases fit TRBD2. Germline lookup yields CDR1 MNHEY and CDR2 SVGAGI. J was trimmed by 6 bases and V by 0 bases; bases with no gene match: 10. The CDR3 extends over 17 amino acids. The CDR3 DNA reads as TGTGCCAGCAGTTACTCTTGGATTTGCGGGGGGGTGGATACGCAGTATTTT. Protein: CASSYSWICGGVDTQYF.

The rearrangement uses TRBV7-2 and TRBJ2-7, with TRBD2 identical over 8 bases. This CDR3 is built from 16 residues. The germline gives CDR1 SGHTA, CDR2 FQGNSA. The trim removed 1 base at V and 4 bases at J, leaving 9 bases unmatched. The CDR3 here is CASSLGLRTSSYEQYF. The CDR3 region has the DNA TGTGCCAGCAGCTTAGGGCTGCGGACTAGCAGTTACGAGCAGTACTTC.

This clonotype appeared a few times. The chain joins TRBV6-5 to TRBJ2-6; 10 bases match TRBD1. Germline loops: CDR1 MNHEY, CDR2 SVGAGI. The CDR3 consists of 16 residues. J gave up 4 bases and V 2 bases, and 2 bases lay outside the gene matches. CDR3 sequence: CASSYGTGVGANVLTF. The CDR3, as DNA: TGTGCCAGCAGTTACGGGACAGGGGTCGGGGCCAACGTCCTGACTTTC.

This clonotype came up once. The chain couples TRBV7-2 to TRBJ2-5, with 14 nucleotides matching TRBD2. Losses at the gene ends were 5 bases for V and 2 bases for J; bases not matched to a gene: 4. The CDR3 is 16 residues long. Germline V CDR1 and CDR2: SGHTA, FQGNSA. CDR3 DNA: TGTGCCAGCAGCCGGGGACTAGCGGGGGCGCAAGAGACCCAGTACTTC. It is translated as CASSRGLAGAQETQYF.

The CDR3 sequence: CASNHIGERYEQYF. Here the CDR3 DNA reads TGTGCCAGCAACCATATCGGGGAACGGTACGAGCAGTACTTC. The chain has TRBV11-2 and TRBJ2-7; a weak D match, TRBD2 (5 bases). V was shortened by 7 bases and J by 4 bases, with 17 bases between the two germline ends. Germline V gene sequence: CDR1 SGHAT, CDR2 FQNNGV. This CDR3 is built from 14 residues. Using reference TRBV11-2 and TRBJ2-7 for the parts outside the CDR3, the full variable domain is EAGVAQSPRYKIIEKRQSVAFWCNPISGHATLYWYQQILGQGPKLLIQFQNNGVVDDSQLPKDRFSAERLKGVDSTLKIQPAKLEDSAVYLCASNHIGERYEQYFGPGTRLTVT.

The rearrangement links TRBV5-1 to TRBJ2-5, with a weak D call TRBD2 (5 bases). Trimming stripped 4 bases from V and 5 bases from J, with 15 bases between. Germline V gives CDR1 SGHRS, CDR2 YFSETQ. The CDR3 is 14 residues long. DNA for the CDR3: TGCGCCAGCAGCCCCGCGCAGAGGGAGGAGACCCAGTACTTC. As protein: CASSPAQREETQYF.

The chain's CDR3 is CASSFESDTLAFF. The CDR3 DNA is TGTGCCAGCAGTTTTGAGTCCGACACCTTAGCTTTCTTT. This chain connects TRBV2 to TRBJ1-1; D is undetermined. The germline CDR1 and CDR2 sequences are SNHLY and FYNNEI. CDR3 size: 13 residues. Trimming took 5 bases from V and 10 from J, leaving 17 bases between them. Complete variable domain (other parts from reference TRBV2 and TRBJ1-1): EPEVTQTPSHQVTQMGQEVILRCVPISNHLYFYWYRQILGQKVEFLVSFYNNEISEKSEIFDDQFSVERPDGSNFTLKIRSTKLEDSAMYFCASSFESDTLAFFGQGTRLTVV.

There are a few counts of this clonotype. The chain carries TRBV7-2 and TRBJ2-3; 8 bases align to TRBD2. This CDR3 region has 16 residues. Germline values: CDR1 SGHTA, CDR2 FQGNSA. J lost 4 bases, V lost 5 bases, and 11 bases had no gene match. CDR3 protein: CASSLLPGRGADTQYF. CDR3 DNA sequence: TGTGCCAGCAGCCTCCTTCCGGGGCGGGGGGCAGATACGCAGTATTTT.